The clone carrying this T cell receptor (beta chain) was counted at least ten times. What it binds is not known. TCR beta CDR3 regions were amplified from RNA transcripts. HTBI primers were employed in a first-round RT-PCR of the TCR CDR3. TCRdb re-called the multiplex PCR reads with MiXCR, one entry per CDR3 protein. This sample has some 500,000 distinct CDR3 sequences, with about 15% found just once. This entry comes from a study of T cells in Graves' hyperthyroidism and ophthalmopathy. Findings and limits, study-wide: Separation of ophthalmopathy from stable hyperthyroidism was achieved by a 13 V-J model. Peripheral blood also featured most of the thyroid clonotypes expanded above 0.001.

J gave up 7 bases and V 1 base, and 11 bases lay outside the gene matches. The CDR3 sequence is 15 residues long. The germline gives CDR1 DFQATT, CDR2 SNEGSKA (reference sequence). Any patient presenting with uncontrolled infection, other autoimmune disease, pregnancy or lactation was left out. This sample holds PBMCs from less than 11 ml fresh peripheral blood. Input material: blood. The sequence was obtained from a woman under 40 with Graves' ophthalmopathy. This chain joins TRBV20-1 and TRBJ2-7; TRBD2 matches 9 bases. The CDR3: CSARGSLAGVREQYF. The CDR3 nucleotides are TGCAGTGCTAGAGGGTCGTTAGCGGGAGTGAGAGAGCAGTACTTC.